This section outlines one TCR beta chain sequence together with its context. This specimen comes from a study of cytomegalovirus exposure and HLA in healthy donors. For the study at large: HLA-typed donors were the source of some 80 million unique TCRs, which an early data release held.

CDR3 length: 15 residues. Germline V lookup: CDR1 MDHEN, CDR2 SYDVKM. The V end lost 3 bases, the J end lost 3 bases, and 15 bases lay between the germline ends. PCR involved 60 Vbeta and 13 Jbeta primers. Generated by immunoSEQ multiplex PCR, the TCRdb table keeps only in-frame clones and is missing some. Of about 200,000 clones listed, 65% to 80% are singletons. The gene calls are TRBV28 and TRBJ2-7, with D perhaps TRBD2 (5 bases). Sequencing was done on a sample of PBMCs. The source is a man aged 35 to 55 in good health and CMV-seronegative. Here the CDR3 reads CASSFATTPDYEQYF. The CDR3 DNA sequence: TGTGCCAGCAGTTTCGCGACTACACCAGACTACGAGCAGTACTTC.